These 28 T cell receptor beta chains share one sample of origin, sequenced in a study of response to subunit inactivated influenza vaccine. TCRdb passed the RT-PCR reads through MiXCR, listing each CDR3 protein once. The table records 860,000 or so distinct CDR3 sequences, 20% to 25% of them present only once. Material: PBMCs from blood, obtained less than 6 days after vaccination. The origin of the receptors is a middle-aged man who received an inactivated influenza vaccine.

This clonotype was detected a few times. The rearrangement links TRBV20-1 to TRBJ2-3, with a possible D match to TRBD2 (5 bases). Germline values: CDR1 DFQATT, CDR2 SNEGSKA (reference sequence). The V end lost 3 bases, the J end lost 6 bases, and 7 bases lay between the germline ends. The CDR3 covers 11 residues. The CDR3 loop reads CSASTGDTQYF. In nucleotides, the CDR3 is TGCAGTGCTAGTACGGGGGATACGCAGTATTTT.

V usage is TRBV20-1 and J usage is TRBJ2-1; 11 bases match TRBD2. This CDR3 spans 15 amino acids. Per the germline V gene, CDR1 is DFQATT and CDR2 is SNEGSKA (reference sequence). V shed 5 bases, J shed 2 bases, and the junction held 5 bases outside the gene matches. The CDR3 nucleotides read TGCAGTGCTTGGGGACTAGCGGCCACCTACAATGAGCAGTTCTTC. Translating it yields CSAWGLAATYNEQFF.

The chain has TRBV12-3 or TRBV12-4 and TRBJ2-2, with a weak D call TRBD2 (5 bases). V gave up 8 bases and J gave up 4 bases, with 8 bases separating them. The CDR3 consists of 12 residues. This CDR3 is CASQRVTGELFF. The CDR3 coding sequence is TGTGCCAGCCAGAGGGTCACCGGGGAGCTGTTTTTT.

The chain uses TRBV18 and TRBJ2-1; 10 bases are a match to TRBD2. Germline CDR1 reads KGHSH; CDR2 reads LQKENI. This CDR3 has 16 residues. The ends lost 1 base at V and 3 bases at J; junction bases unmatched: 3. The CDR3 DNA is TGTGCCAGCTCACCACTAGCGGGAGGTCTCTACAATGAGCAGTTCTTC. Protein sequence: CASSPLAGGLYNEQFF.

This clonotype was counted a few times. The CDR3 is CASSWARSIHEQYF. The CDR3 DNA sequence: TGTGCCAGCAGCTGGGCTAGGTCGATCCACGAGCAGTACTTC. This chain uses TRBV5-6 with TRBJ2-7, with no clear D. V lost 3 bases and J 5 bases, leaving 15 bases between the germline ends. This CDR3 comprises 14 residues. CDR1 is SGHDT and CDR2 is YYEEEE in the germline V gene.

The rearrangement links TRBV12-3 or TRBV12-4 to TRBJ1-1; 8 bases fit TRBD1. With V trimmed by 10 bases and J by 2 bases, 12 bases remained unmatched. The CDR3 spans 15 residues. This CDR3 is CATSFSTGVNTEAFF. For the CDR3, the DNA is TGTGCCACTTCTTTCTCGACAGGGGTAAACACTGAAGCTTTCTTT.

This clonotype came up a few times. V is TRBV10-3 and J is TRBJ1-2; 9 bases match TRBD1. The CDR3 spans 17 residues. V lost 5 bases to trimming and J lost 4 bases; unmatched junction nucleotides: 14. Germline V gives CDR1 ENHRY, CDR2 SYGVKD. DNA for the CDR3: TGTGCCATCAGTAGGGGCCTCCGGGACAGGGAAGGCTATGGCTACACCTTC. It encodes CAISRGLRDREGYGYTF.

J is TRBJ2-7 and V is TRBV5-1; 8 bases map to TRBD2. Trimming at V came to 4 bases and at J to 6 bases, leaving 9 bases not matched to a gene. This CDR3 comprises 14 residues. Germline loops: CDR1 SGHRS, CDR2 YFSETQ. The CDR3 DNA sequence: TGCGCCAGCAGCCCCCGACTGAGCGGGGGCGAGCAGTACTTC. This sequence encodes CASSPRLSGGEQYF.

The chain is built from TRBV6-1 and TRBJ2-5, with 7 bases that match TRBD2. The CDR3 covers 12 residues. CDR1 is MNHNS and CDR2 is SASEGT in the germline V gene. The V and J ends lost 6 bases and 5 bases, in that order; junction bases with no gene match: 3. The chain's CDR3 is CASRASGETQYF. CDR3 in DNA: TGTGCCAGCAGGGCTAGCGGTGAGACCCAGTACTTC.

The genes are TRBV11-2 and TRBJ2-3; 9 positions agree with TRBD2. The V segment lost 2 bases and the J segment 5 bases; nucleotides outside the gene matches: 11. This CDR3 has 17 amino acids. The germline CDR1 and CDR2 sequences are SGHAT and FQNNGV. The CDR3 is CASSLLRGGGGRDTQYF. CDR3 DNA: TGTGCCAGCAGCTTACTTCGGGGCGGGGGGGGAAGAGATACGCAGTATTTT.

This clonotype has only a few counts. The chain employs TRBV6-5 and TRBJ2-1; TRBD2 matches at 10 bases. This CDR3 is built from 16 residues. V shed 4 bases and J 6 bases; nucleotides not matched to a gene: 9. The germline V gene encodes CDR1 MNHEY and CDR2 SVGAGI. CDR3 amino acids: CASSFGLAEGGNEQFF. The CDR3 DNA follows: TGTGCCAGCAGTTTCGGACTAGCGGAGGGAGGCAATGAGCAGTTCTTC.

This clonotype was observed a few times. The rearrangement joins TRBV7-2 to TRBJ1-1; a possible D gene is TRBD1 (5 bases). Germline V gene sequence: CDR1 SGHTA, CDR2 FQGNSA. The CDR3 is made up of 14 amino acids. Trimming cost V 1 base and J 0 bases, with 6 bases left between them. The CDR3 here is CASSLVGLNTEAFF. DNA of the CDR3: TGTGCCAGCAGCTTAGTGGGACTGAACACTGAAGCTTTCTTT.

This clonotype was detected only a few times. DNA of the CDR3: TGTGCCATCAGTGAGTCGCAGGTTAAAAACATTCAGTACTTC. Residues: CAISESQVKNIQYF. The J gene is TRBJ2-4, the V gene TRBV10-3; no reliable D call. CDR1 ENHRY and CDR2 SYGVKD come from the germline V gene. Trimming removed 0 bases at V and 4 bases at J, with 7 bases between. This CDR3 region has 14 residues.

The CDR3 spells CASSRTGTGFPDTQYF. The CDR3 DNA reads as TGTGCCAGCAGCCGGACCGGGACAGGGTTTCCAGATACGCAGTATTTT. The rearrangement joins TRBV3-1 to TRBJ2-3; TRBD1 agrees at 9 bases. The CDR3 is 16 residues long. V lost 4 bases and J lost 4; bases outside the gene matches: 9. Looked up from germline, CDR1 is LGHDT and CDR2 is YNNKEL (reference sequence).

This clonotype was recorded a few times. The J gene is TRBJ2-5, the V gene TRBV7-8, with a tentative D call TRBD1 (6 bases). Trimming left V 4 bases short and J 4 bases short, with 16 bases between. CDR1 and CDR2 (germline): SGHVS, FQNEAQ. This CDR3 is built from 15 residues. The CDR3 nucleotides are TGTGCCAGCAGCTATTTAATGGGGACAAGAGAGACCCAGTACTTC. It is translated as CASSYLMGTRETQYF.

This chain links TRBV18 with TRBJ1-5; no definite D call. Trimming shortened V by 2 bases and J by 4 bases, and 15 bases separated the two germline ends. This CDR3 has 16 residues. Germline V gives CDR1 KGHSH, CDR2 LQKENI. In DNA, the CDR3 is TGTGCCAGCTCACCAGGCCATGAAAGCCTTAATCAGCCCCAGCATTTT. The encoded protein is CASSPGHESLNQPQHF.

The CDR3 region has the DNA TGTGCCACCCCCCACCGGGACAGGAACTCCTACGAGCAGTACTTC. Its protein product is CATPHRDRNSYEQYF. The chain uses TRBV24-1 and TRBJ2-7; the match to TRBD1 covers 8 bases. V lost 9 bases to trimming and J lost 0 bases; unmatched junction nucleotides: 9. The CDR3 has 15 residues. CDR1 KGHDR and CDR2 SFDVKD come from the germline V gene.

CDR3 residues: CSVEGRGDQDTQYF. The CDR3 DNA reads as TGCAGCGTTGAAGGCAGGGGGGACCAAGATACGCAGTATTTT. J is TRBJ2-3 and V is TRBV29-1; D perhaps matches TRBD1 (7 bases). The V and J ends lost 1 base and 5 bases respectively, with 13 bases between them. The CDR3 spans 14 residues. Germline lookup yields CDR1 SQVTM and CDR2 ANQGSEA.

Only a few counts were recorded for this clonotype. The chain joins TRBV5-1 to TRBJ2-1; 8 bases line up with TRBD2. This CDR3 contains 15 residues. J lost 4 bases, V lost 5 bases, and 8 bases had no gene match. The V gene's germline CDR1 is SGHRS and CDR2 YFSETQ. Written as DNA, the CDR3 is TGCGCCAGCAGGGCCTTCACTAGCGGATACAATGAGCAGTTCTTC. Translation: CASRAFTSGYNEQFF.

V usage is TRBV5-1 and J usage is TRBJ1-3; possible D gene TRBD1, 5 bases. The CDR3 consists of 15 residues. Germline loops: CDR1 SGHRS, CDR2 YFSETQ. The V end was cut by 4 bases, the J end by 1 base, with 12 bases between. CDR3 bases: TGCGCCAGCAGCCCGGGGGTGAAGTCTGGAAACACCATATATTTT. Its protein is CASSPGVKSGNTIYF.

This clonotype was recorded a few times. The chain combines TRBV12-3 or TRBV12-4 with TRBJ1-4, with D unresolved. The ends were cut back, 2 bases at V and 7 bases at J, with 11 bases in the middle. The CDR3 length is 14 residues. The CDR3 coding sequence is TGTGCCAGCAGTTTACTCCATCACGGTGAAAAACTGTTTTTT. It is translated as CASSLLHHGEKLFF.

The chain combines TRBV28 with TRBJ1-4; possible D gene TRBD1, 6 bases. The CDR3 loop spans 14 amino acids. V dropped 7 bases and J dropped 6 bases, with 15 bases sitting between them. CDR1 and CDR2 (germline): MDHEN, SYDVKM. CDR3 sequence reads: CASNPPGADEKLFF. The CDR3 DNA sequence: TGTGCCAGCAATCCCCCGGGGGCGGATGAAAAACTGTTTTTT.

This clonotype was observed a few times. The J gene is TRBJ2-2, the V gene TRBV10-3; D gene ambiguous. The CDR3 extends over 12 amino acids. V lost 1 base, J lost 10 bases, and 7 bases lay in between. Germline V lookup: CDR1 ENHRY, CDR2 SYGVKD. CDR3 residues: CAISEFPPELFF. The CDR3, as DNA: TGTGCCATCAGTGAGTTTCCCCCGGAGCTGTTTTTT.

The chain employs TRBV12-5 and TRBJ2-3; no firm D call. Germline V lookup: CDR1 LGHNT, CDR2 FRNRAP. This CDR3 comprises 13 residues. V dropped 0 bases and J dropped 7 bases, with 8 bases sitting between them. The CDR3 region is CASGLVASNTQYF. DNA of the CDR3: TGTGCTAGTGGTTTGGTAGCCAGCAATACGCAGTATTTT. The full variable domain, its missing parts supplied by reference TRBV12-5 and TRBJ2-3, is DARVTQTPRHKVTEMGQEVTMRCQPILGHNTVFWYRQTMMQGLELLAYFRNRAPLDDSGMPKDRFSAEMPDATLATLKIQPSEPRDSAVYFCASGLVASNTQYFGPGTRLTVL.

Here the CDR3 reads CASRRAGGYEQYF. CDR3 coding DNA: TGTGCCAGCAGAAGGGCAGGGGGATACGAGCAGTACTTC. This chain uses TRBV12-3 or TRBV12-4 with TRBJ2-7, with 7 nucleotides matching TRBD1. The CDR3 runs to 13 residues. Losses at the gene ends were 6 bases for V and 4 bases for J; bases not matched to a gene: 6.

J is TRBJ2-7 and V is TRBV5-1; TRBD2 matches at 8 bases. V gave up 0 bases and J gave up 2 bases; unmatched junction bases: 7. The CDR3 sequence is 16 residues long. From germline, CDR1 is SGHRS and CDR2 YFSETQ. The CDR3 region is CASSLAGLAGPYEQYF. In DNA, the CDR3 is TGCGCCAGCAGCTTGGCCGGGTTAGCGGGACCCTACGAGCAGTACTTC.

The V gene is TRBV4-1, the J gene TRBJ2-3, with TRBD2 matching 12 bases. Germline lookup yields CDR1 MGHRA and CDR2 YSYEKL. The CDR3 contains 14 residues. The trim removed 3 bases at V and 14 bases at J, leaving 9 bases unmatched. The CDR3 region is CASSQFRLAGGAYF. The CDR3 region has the DNA TGCGCCAGCAGCCAGTTCCGTCTAGCGGGGGGGGCGTATTTT.

There are many counts of this clonotype. The J gene is TRBJ2-3, the V gene TRBV20-1; D is possibly TRBD1 (5 bases). Trimming removed 0 bases at V and 0 bases at J, with 7 bases between. In germline, CDR1 is DFQATT, CDR2 SNEGSKA (reference sequence). CDR3 length: 14 amino acids. CDR3 sequence (DNA): TGCAGTGCTAGAGATGGGGCGAGCACAGATACGCAGTATTTT. Its translation is CSARDGASTDTQYF.